The 17 T cell receptor beta chains reported below all come from one sample, sequenced in a study of blood T cell repertoires in COVID-19. Libraries were prepared by immunoSEQ multiplex PCR; TCRdb keeps only in-frame clonotypes and omits some of them. The data show roughly 140,000 clones, roughly 82% seen once. The material sequenced was peripheral blood. Receptors were obtained from a woman aged 50 to 65 in a cohort sampled during active or convalescent COVID-19.

The chain recombines TRBV10-1 with TRBJ1-1, with 8 positions matching TRBD1. CDR1 is WNHNN, CDR2 SYGVQD, per germline (reference sequence). This CDR3 is 13 amino acids long. Trimming at V came to 5 bases and at J to 4 bases, leaving 3 bases not matched to a gene. In DNA, the CDR3 is TGCGCCAGCAGTCCTACAGGGGGCACTGAAGCTTTCTTT. The encoded protein is CASSPTGGTEAFF.

A few counts support this clone. This chain joins TRBV30 and TRBJ1-5; 9 bases are shared with TRBD1. This CDR3 region has 15 residues. J lost 4 bases, V lost 1 base, and 5 bases had no gene match. Germline CDR1 is GTSNPN and CDR2 is SVGIG (reference sequence). DNA of the CDR3: TGTGCCTGGAGTGCGGGACAGGGTAGGAATCAGCCCCAGCATTTT. Translation: CAWSAGQGRNQPQHF.

J is TRBJ2-1 and V is TRBV2; TRBD2 agrees at 13 bases. This CDR3 has 15 amino acids. Germline trimming cut 3 bases from V and 8 bases from J; bases unmatched to any gene: 4. Germline lookup yields CDR1 SNHLY and CDR2 FYNNEI. CDR3 DNA sequence: TGTGCCAGCAGTGATACTAGCGGGGGGGTGCATGAGCAGTTCTTC. This translates into CASSDTSGGVHEQFF.

The chain joins TRBV30 to TRBJ2-3, with TRBD2 identical over 8 bases. The CDR3 sequence is 14 residues long. Germline-derived CDR1 and CDR2 are GTSNPN and SVGIG (reference sequence). V lost 3 bases and J lost 5; bases outside the gene matches: 7. The CDR3 region has the DNA TGTGCCTGGAGCTACGGGGGGGCCGAAGATACGCAGTATTTT. It codes for CAWSYGGAEDTQYF.

The chain recombines TRBV7-3 with TRBJ1-6, with no clear D. Germline CDR1 and CDR2: SGHTA and FQGTGA. V was trimmed by 1 base and J by 14 bases, leaving 12 bases between them. CDR3 size: 13 residues. The CDR3 nucleotides are TGTGCCAGCAGCTTAAAGGAGGGCTCGGCCCTCCACTTT. Its protein product is CASSLKEGSALHF.

The chain carries TRBV29-1 and TRBJ1-1, with D perhaps TRBD1 (5 bases). Looked up from germline, CDR1 is SQVTM and CDR2 is ANQGSEA. Trimming shortened V by 6 bases and J by 0 bases, and 11 bases separated the two germline ends. CDR3 length: 13 amino acids. Here the CDR3 reads CSVGLTVNTEAFF. DNA for the CDR3: TGCAGCGTGGGGCTTACGGTGAACACTGAAGCTTTCTTT.

V is TRBV2 and J is TRBJ1-1; 7 nucleotides agree with TRBD1. The CDR3 has 15 amino acids. CDR1 is SNHLY and CDR2 is FYNNEI in the germline V gene. The ends lost 6 bases at V and 1 base at J; junction bases unmatched: 8. CDR3 sequence: CASRDRTGQNTEAFF. In DNA, the CDR3 is TGTGCCAGCAGGGACCGGACAGGACAGAACACTGAAGCTTTCTTT.

J is TRBJ1-1 and V is TRBV11-1; D is ambiguous. Trimming pared 5 bases from V and 0 bases from J, leaving 10 bases between. The CDR3 has 14 residues. Germline CDR1 reads SGHAT; CDR2 reads FQDESV (reference sequence). The CDR3 region is CASSPTILNTEAFF. CDR3 sequence (DNA): TGTGCCAGCAGCCCTACCATCTTGAACACTGAAGCTTTCTTT.

Here the CDR3 reads CATGRGTGGDSNQPQHF. CDR3 in DNA: TGTGCCACCGGGAGGGGGACAGGGGGAGATAGCAATCAGCCCCAGCATTTT. The V gene is TRBV24-1, the J gene TRBJ1-5, with TRBD1 matching over 11 bases. Trimming took 9 bases from V and 0 from J; bases not matched to a gene: 9. CDR3 length: 17 amino acids. From germline, CDR1 is KGHDR and CDR2 SFDVKD.

V is TRBV7-9 and J is TRBJ1-5; 8 nucleotides agree with TRBD1. V shed 5 bases and J 6 bases; nucleotides not matched to a gene: 6. The germline V gene encodes CDR1 SEHNR and CDR2 FQNEAQ (reference sequence). This CDR3 spans 14 amino acids. The CDR3 DNA is TGTGCCAGCAGCGATGGACAGGGCATTCAGCCCCAGCATTTT. Protein: CASSDGQGIQPQHF.

The gene calls are TRBV10-3 and TRBJ2-1; 12 bases are shared with TRBD1. The CDR3 runs to 17 residues. V was clipped by 6 bases and J by 6 bases; unmatched bases: 12. The germline V gene encodes CDR1 ENHRY and CDR2 SYGVKD. The CDR3 sequence is CAISRDRGLSFVNEQFF. CDR3 coding DNA: TGTGCCATCAGCCGGGACAGGGGGCTTTCGTTTGTCAATGAGCAGTTCTTC.

There are a few counts of this clone. The chain links TRBV5-1 to TRBJ1-3; D remains ambiguous. The germline CDR1 and CDR2 sequences are SGHRS and YFSETQ. CDR3 length: 14 amino acids. V shed 9 bases and J shed 2 bases, with 15 bases lying between them. CDR3 sequence: CATKVGEPGNTIYF. CDR3 bases: TGCGCCACCAAAGTAGGAGAGCCTGGAAACACCATATATTTT. Together with reference TRBV5-1 and TRBJ1-3, the CDR3 gives the full variable domain: KAGVTQTPRYLIKTRGQQVTLSCSPISGHRSVSWYQQTPGQGLQFLFEYFSETQRNKGNFPGRFSGRQFSNSRSEMNVSTLELGDSALYLCATKVGEPGNTIYFGEGSWLTVV.

The chain carries TRBV27 and TRBJ1-5; 7 bases line up with TRBD1. This CDR3 is 16 amino acids long. The ends lost 1 base at V and 1 base at J; junction bases unmatched: 4. CDR1 MNHEY and CDR2 SMNVEV come from the germline V gene (reference sequence). CDR3 sequence (DNA): TGTGCCAGCAGTTTATGGGGACAGAGGAGCAATCAGCCCCAGCATTTT. Protein product: CASSLWGQRSNQPQHF.

The chain couples TRBV9 to TRBJ2-1; D not certain. V lost 2 bases, J lost 4 bases, and 16 bases lay in between. The CDR3 extends over 16 amino acids. Germline CDR1 SGDLS, CDR2 YYNGEE. The CDR3 loop reads CASSVALGFGYNEQFF. The CDR3 coding sequence is TGTGCCAGCAGCGTCGCGCTAGGATTCGGGTACAATGAGCAGTTCTTC.

This chain uses TRBV29-1 with TRBJ1-1; 8 bases are shared with TRBD1. J gave up 1 base and V 6 bases, and 7 bases lay outside the gene matches. CDR1 is SQVTM and CDR2 is ANQGSEA in the germline V gene. This CDR3 is 14 amino acids long. Here the CDR3 reads CSVIRGRGNTEAFF. The CDR3 nucleotides are TGCAGCGTGATCAGGGGGCGGGGGAACACTGAAGCTTTCTTT.

This clone was recorded many times. V and J are TRBV19 and TRBJ1-4, with 8 bases fitting TRBD1. V dropped 7 bases and J dropped 8; count of bases not matched to a gene: 9. This CDR3 contains 14 residues. Per germline, CDR1 LNHDA and CDR2 SQIVND (reference sequence). CDR3 in amino acids: CASTDRGLFEKLFF. DNA of the CDR3: TGTGCCAGTACCGACAGGGGCCTTTTCGAAAAACTGTTTTTT.

This chain links TRBV2 with TRBJ1-5; TRBD1 might be the D (5 bases). The CDR3 length is 17 residues. The germline CDR1 and CDR2 sequences are SNHLY and FYNNEI. The V gene lost 6 bases and the J gene lost 1 base, with 19 bases spanning the gap. In DNA, the CDR3 is TGTGCCAGCAGGCCCGAGCCGGGGGGATGGAGCAATCAGCCCCAGCATTTT. Its protein is CASRPEPGGWSNQPQHF.